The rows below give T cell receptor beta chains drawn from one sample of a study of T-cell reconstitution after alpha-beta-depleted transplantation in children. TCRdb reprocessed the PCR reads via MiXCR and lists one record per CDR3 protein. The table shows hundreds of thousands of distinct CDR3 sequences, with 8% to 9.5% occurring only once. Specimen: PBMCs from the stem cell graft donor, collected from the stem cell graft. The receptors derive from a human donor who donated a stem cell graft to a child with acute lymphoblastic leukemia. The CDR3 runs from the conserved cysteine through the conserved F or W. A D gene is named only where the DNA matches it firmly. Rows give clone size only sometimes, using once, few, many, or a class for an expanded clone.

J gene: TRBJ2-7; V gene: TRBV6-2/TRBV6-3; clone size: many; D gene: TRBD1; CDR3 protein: CASSPGPTGGTRIYEQYF; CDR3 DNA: TGTGCCAGCAGTCCGGGACCAACAGGGGGAACAAGAATCTACGAGCAGTACTTC
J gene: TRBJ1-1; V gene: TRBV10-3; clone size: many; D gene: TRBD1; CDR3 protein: CAISERDSSLTEAFF; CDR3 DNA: TGTGCCATCAGTGAGCGGGACAGTTCATTGACTGAAGCTTTCTTT
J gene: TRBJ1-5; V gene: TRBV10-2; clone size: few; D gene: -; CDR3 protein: CASSESGGLQPQHF; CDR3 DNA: TGCGCCAGCAGTGAGTCTGGGGGTTTGCAGCCCCAGCATTTT
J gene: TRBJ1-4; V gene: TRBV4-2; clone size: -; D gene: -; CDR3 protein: CASSQGEVENEKLFF; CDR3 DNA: TGTGCCAGCAGCCAAGGGGAAGTAGAAAATGAAAAACTGTTTTTT
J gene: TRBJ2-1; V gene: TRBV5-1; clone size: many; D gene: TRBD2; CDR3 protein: CASSLLAGSYNEQFF; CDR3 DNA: TGCGCCAGCAGCTTACTAGCGGGGTCATACAATGAGCAGTTCTTC
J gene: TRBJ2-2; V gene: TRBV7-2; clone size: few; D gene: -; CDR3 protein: CASSITTAGELFF; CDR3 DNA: TGTGCCAGCAGCATTACGACGGCCGGGGAGCTGTTTTTT
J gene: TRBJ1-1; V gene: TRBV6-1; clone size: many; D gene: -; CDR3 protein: CASRDRNTEAFF; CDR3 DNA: TGTGCCAGCCGTGACAGGAACACTGAAGCTTTCTTT
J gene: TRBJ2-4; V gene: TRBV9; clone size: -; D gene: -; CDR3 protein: CASSVESVAKNIQYF; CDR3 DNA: TGTGCCAGCAGCGTAGAATCGGTAGCCAAAAACATTCAGTACTTC
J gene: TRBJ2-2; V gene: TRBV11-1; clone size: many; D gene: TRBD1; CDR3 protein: CASSPLTGQGDSGELFF; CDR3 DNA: TGTGCCAGCAGCCCCCTCACGGGACAGGGGGACTCCGGGGAGCTGTTTTTT
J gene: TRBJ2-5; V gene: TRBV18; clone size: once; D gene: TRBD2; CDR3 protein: CASSLRLAEETQYF; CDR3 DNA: TGTGCCAGCTCACTAAGACTAGCGGAGGAGACCCAGTACTTC
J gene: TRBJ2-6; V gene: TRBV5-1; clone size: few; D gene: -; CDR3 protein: CASSLSGVLSSGANVLTF; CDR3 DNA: TGCGCCAGCAGCTTGTCGGGGGTGCTAAGCTCTGGGGCCAACGTCCTGACTTTC
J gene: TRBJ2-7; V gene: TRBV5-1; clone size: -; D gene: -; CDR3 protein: CASRASRGDSYEQYF; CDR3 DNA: TGCGCCAGCAGAGCTTCGCGGGGGGACAGCTACGAGCAGTACTTC
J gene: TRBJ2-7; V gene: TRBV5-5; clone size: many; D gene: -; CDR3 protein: CASSLYQGPYEQYF; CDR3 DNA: TGTGCCAGCAGCTTGTACCAGGGACCCTACGAGCAGTACTTC
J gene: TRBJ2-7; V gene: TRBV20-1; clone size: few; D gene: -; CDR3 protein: CSARDSAGASYEQYF; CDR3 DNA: TGCAGTGCTAGAGATTCCGCGGGCGCCTCCTACGAGCAGTACTTC
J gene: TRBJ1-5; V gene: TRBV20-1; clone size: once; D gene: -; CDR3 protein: CSATLVDQPQHF; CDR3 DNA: TGCAGTGCTACGCTGGTAGATCAGCCCCAGCATTTT
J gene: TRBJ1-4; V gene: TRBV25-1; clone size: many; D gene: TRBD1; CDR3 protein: CASSEPPRGRFEKLFF; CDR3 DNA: TGTGCCAGCAGTGAACCGCCCAGGGGGCGGTTTGAAAAACTGTTTTTT
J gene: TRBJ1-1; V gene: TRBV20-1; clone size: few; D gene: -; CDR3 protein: CSAERTNTEAFF; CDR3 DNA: TGCAGTGCCGAGAGGACGAACACTGAAGCTTTCTTT
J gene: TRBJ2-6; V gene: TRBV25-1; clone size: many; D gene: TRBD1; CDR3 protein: CASSGQGSGANVLTF; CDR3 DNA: TGTGCCAGCAGTGGACAGGGCTCTGGGGCCAACGTCCTGACTTTC
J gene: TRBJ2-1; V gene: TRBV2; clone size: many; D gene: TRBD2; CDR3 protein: CASNTATGGTGYEQFF; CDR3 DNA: TGTGCCAGCAACACAGCGACGGGGGGGACGGGATATGAGCAGTTCTTC
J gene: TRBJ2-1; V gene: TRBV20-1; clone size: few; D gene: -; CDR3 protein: CSGVGSYNEQFF; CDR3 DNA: TGCAGTGGGGTGGGATCCTACAATGAGCAGTTCTTC
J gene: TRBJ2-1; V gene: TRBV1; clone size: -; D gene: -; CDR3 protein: CTSSAGCGGAYNEQFF; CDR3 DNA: TGCACCAGCAGCGCCGGGTGTGGGGGCGCGTACAATGAGCAGTTCTTC
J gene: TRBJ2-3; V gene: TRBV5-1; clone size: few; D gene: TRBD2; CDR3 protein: CASSLAPGGSTPLIMPSTDTQYF; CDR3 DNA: TGCGCCAGCAGCTTGGCCCCGGGGGGTAGTACCCCCCTTATAATGCCTAGCACAGATACGCAGTATTTT
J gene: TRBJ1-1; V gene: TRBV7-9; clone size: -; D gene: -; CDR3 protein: CASSSVADTEAFF; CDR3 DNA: TGTGCCAGCAGCTCCGTGGCGGACACTGAAGCTTTCTTT
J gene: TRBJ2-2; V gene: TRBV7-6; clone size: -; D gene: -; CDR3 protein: CASSSSEGYNLVTGELFF; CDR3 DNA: TGTGCCAGCAGCTCATCCGAGGGGTATAACCTGGTCACCGGGGAGCTGTTTTTT
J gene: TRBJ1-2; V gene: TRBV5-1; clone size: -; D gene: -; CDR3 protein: CASRPLPGGDGYTF; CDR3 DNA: TGCGCCAGCAGACCTTTGCCTGGGGGGGATGGCTACACCTTC
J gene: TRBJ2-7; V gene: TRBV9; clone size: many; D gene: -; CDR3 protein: CASSVGLAANYEQYF; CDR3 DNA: TGTGCCAGCAGCGTAGGTTTAGCGGCGAACTACGAGCAGTACTTC
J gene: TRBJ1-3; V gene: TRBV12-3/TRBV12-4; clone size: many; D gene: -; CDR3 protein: CASSFRAGANGNTIYF; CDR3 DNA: TGTGCCAGCAGTTTCCGGGCGGGGGCGAATGGAAACACCATATATTTT
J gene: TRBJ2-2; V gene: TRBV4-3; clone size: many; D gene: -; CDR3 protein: CASSQVRGALNTGELFF; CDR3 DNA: TGCGCCAGCAGCCAAGTGAGGGGGGCCTTGAACACCGGGGAGCTGTTTTTT